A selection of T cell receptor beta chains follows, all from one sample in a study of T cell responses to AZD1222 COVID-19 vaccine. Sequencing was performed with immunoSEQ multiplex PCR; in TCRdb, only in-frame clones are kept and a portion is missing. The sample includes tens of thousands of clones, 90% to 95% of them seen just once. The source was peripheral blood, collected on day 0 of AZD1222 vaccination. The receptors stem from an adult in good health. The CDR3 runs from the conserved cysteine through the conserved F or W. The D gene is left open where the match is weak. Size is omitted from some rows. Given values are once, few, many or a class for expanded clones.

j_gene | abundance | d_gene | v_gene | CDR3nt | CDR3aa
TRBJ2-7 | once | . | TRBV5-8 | TGTGCCAGCAGCTCCGGGGCCTACGAGCAGTACTTC | CASSSGAYEQYF
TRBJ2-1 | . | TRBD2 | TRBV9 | TGTGCCAGCAGCCTCAATCTAGCGGTCTCCTACAATGAGCAGTTCTTC | CASSLNLAVSYNEQFF
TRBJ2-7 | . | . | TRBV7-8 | TGTGCCAGCAGCTCGACCTCCACAGGGCGCGAGCAGTACTTC | CASSSTSTGREQYF
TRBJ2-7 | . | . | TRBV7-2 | TGTGCCAGCAGCTTAGGCGGGCTTGGCTACGAGCAGTACTTC | CASSLGGLGYEQYF
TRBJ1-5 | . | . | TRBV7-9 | TGTGCCAGCAGTTCCGGTGGGAGCAATCAGCCCCAGCATTTT | CASSSGGSNQPQHF
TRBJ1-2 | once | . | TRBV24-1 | TGTGCCACCAGTGATTCATCGACAGACCTTATGAATGGCTACACCTTC | CATSDSSTDLMNGYTF
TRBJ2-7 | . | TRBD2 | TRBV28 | TGTGCCAGCAGTTTTTGGAGCGGGGCTTCCTACGAGCAGTACTTC | CASSFWSGASYEQYF
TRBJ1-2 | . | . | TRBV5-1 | TGCGCCAGCAGCCCTTATGAGTCCAACTATGGCTACACCTTC | CASSPYESNYGYTF
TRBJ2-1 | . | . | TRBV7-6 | TGTGCCAGCAGCTTAAGAGCGGATGCCTTCTACAATGAGCAGTTCTTC | CASSLRADAFYNEQFF
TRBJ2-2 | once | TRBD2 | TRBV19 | TGTGCCAGTAGTCGAGCCCTAGCGGGAGGGCCGTCCGGGGAGCTGTTTTTT | CASSRALAGGPSGELFF
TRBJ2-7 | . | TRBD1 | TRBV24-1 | TGTGCCACCAGTGAGTCAGGGGGCTCCTACGAGCAGTACTTC | CATSESGGSYEQYF
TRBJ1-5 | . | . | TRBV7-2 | TGTGCCAGCAGCTTGTCGTGGTCCCCGGGGAATCAGCCCCAGCATTTT | CASSLSWSPGNQPQHF
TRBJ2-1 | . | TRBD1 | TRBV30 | TGTGCCTGGAGTACAGGGGGCCCCTACAATGAGCAGTTCTTC | CAWSTGGPYNEQFF
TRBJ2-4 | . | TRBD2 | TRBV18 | TGTGCCAGCTCACCCTCTAGCGGGAATCCTGAGGGTCAGTACTTC | CASSPSSGNPEGQYF
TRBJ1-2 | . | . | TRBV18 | TGTGCCAGCTCACCACCGTCGCGGTATGGCTACACCTTC | CASSPPSRYGYTF
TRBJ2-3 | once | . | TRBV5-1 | TGCGCCAGCAGGGGGGATCAAACAGATACGCAGTATTTT | CASRGDQTDTQYF
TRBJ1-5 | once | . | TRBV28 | TGTGCCAGCAGTACTGTGGCGGGGCAGCCCCAGCATTTT | CASSTVAGQPQHF
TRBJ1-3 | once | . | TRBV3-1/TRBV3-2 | TGTGCCAGCAGCCAGGGCTCTGGAAACACCATATATTTT | CASSQGSGNTIYF
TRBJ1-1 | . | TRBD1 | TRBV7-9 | TGTGCCAGCAGCCCAGGGACAGGGGGGAAAGCTTTCTTT | CASSPGTGGKAFF
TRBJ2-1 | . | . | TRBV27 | TGTGCCAGCAGTTTAATTAGTTTCGGGGCTTACAATGAGCAGTTCTTC | CASSLISFGAYNEQFF
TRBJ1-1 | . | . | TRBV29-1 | TGCAGCTACCATCGGGACCGGGGGTTCTTT | CSYHRDRGFF
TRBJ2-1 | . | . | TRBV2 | TGTGCCAGCATCCGGGGGAGCTCCTACAATGAGCAGTTCTTC | CASIRGSSYNEQFF
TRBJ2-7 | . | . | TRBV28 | TGTGCCAGCAGTGTCATAAGCTACGAGCAGTACTTC | CASSVISYEQYF
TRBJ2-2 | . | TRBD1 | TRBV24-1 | TGTGCCACCAGTGATTGGGACAGGCCTAACACCGGGGAGCTGTTTTTT | CATSDWDRPNTGELFF
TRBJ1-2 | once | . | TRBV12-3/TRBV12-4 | TGTGCCAGCACCGGGGGGTTCATCTATGGCTACACCTTC | CASTGGFIYGYTF
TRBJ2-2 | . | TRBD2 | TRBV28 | TGTGCCAGCAGTTTAGCGGGAGATAGAACCGGGGAGCTGTTTTTT | CASSLAGDRTGELFF
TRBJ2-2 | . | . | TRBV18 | TGTGCCAGCTCACCACGAGGAACCGGGGAGCTGTTTTTT | CASSPRGTGELFF
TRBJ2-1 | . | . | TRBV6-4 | TGTGCCAGCAGTGCGGACAGTCCTCCCTACAATGAGCAGTTCTTC | CASSADSPPYNEQFF
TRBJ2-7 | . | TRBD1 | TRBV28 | TGTGCCAGCAGCTCCGGACAGGGGGATTCCTACGAGCAGTACTTC | CASSSGQGDSYEQYF
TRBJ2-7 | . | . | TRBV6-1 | TGTGCCAGCAGTGACGGGCAGGGGATTTCCTACGAGCAGTACTTC | CASSDGQGISYEQYF
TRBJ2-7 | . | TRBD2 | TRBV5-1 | TGCGCCAGCAGAAATGGGACTAGCGAGACCTACGAGCAGTACTTC | CASRNGTSETYEQYF
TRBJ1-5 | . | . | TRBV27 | TGTGCCAGCAAAGTAAGCGGACCATATAGCAATCAGCCCCAGCATTTT | CASKVSGPYSNQPQHF
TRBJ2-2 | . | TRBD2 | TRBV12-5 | TGTGCTAGTGGTTTGGGTGTCGCTAGCGGGAGGACCGGGGAGCTGTTTTTT | CASGLGVASGRTGELFF
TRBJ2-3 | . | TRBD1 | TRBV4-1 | TGCGCCAGCAGCGCTCGGGACAGTATGTCAGATACGCAGTATTTT | CASSARDSMSDTQYF
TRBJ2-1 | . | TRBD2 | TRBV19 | TGTGCCAGTAGTACAGGACTAGCAGAGAATGAGCAGTTCTTC | CASSTGLAENEQFF
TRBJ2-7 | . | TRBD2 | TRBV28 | TGTGCCAGCACCGGACTAGCGGGAGACACCTACGAGCAGTACTTC | CASTGLAGDTYEQYF
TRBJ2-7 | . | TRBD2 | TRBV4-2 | TGTGCCAGCAGCCGAGAACTAGCGGGAGTCTTCCACGAGCAGTACTTC | CASSRELAGVFHEQYF
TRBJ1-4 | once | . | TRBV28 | TGTGCCAGCAGTCGGGGAAGGGCCGGAGGTGAAAAACTGTTTTTT | CASSRGRAGGEKLFF
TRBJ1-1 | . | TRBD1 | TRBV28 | TGTGCCAGCAATGGAGGCCGACAGGGAAACACTGAAGCTTTCTTT | CASNGGRQGNTEAFF
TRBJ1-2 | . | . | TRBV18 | TGTGCCAGCTCACCCACCGGGCTGGTCTATGGCTACACCTTC | CASSPTGLVYGYTF
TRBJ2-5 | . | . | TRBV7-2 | TGTGCCAGCAGCTTAACGGGGTCGAGGGAGACCCAGTACTTC | CASSLTGSRETQYF
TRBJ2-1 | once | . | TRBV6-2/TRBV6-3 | TGTGCCAGCAGTTACTCGATAGGGAGGCTGACGAAGGACAATGAGCAGTTCTTC | CASSYSIGRLTKDNEQFF
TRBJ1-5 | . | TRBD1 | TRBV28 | TGTGCCAGCAGTTCGTCGGGACAGGGTGTTCAGCCCCAGCATTTT | CASSSSGQGVQPQHF
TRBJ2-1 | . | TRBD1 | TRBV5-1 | TGCGCCAGCAGCAATCGGGACAGGGGGCGCCAGGTAAATGAGCAGTTCTTC | CASSNRDRGRQVNEQFF
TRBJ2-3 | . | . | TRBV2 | TGTGCCAGCGGGCAGATCACAGATACGCAGTATTTT | CASGQITDTQYF
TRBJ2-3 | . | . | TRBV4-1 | TGCGCCAGCAGCCAAGGGGCAGATACGCAGTATTTT | CASSQGADTQYF
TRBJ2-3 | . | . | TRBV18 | TGTGCCAGCTCACCCCCCGCTGCAGATACGCAGTATTTT | CASSPPAADTQYF
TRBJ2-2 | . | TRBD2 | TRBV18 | TGTGCCAGCTCCCTCACCGGGGGGAGCTCGCCCGGGGAGCTGTTTTTT | CASSLTGGSSPGELFF
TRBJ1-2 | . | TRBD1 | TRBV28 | TGTGCCAGCAGTCAGGGGGCGAATGGCTACACCTTC | CASSQGANGYTF
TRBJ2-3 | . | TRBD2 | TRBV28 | TGTGCCAGCAGCCTTGTAGCTAGCGGGCTGGGGGTGGATACGCAGTATTTT | CASSLVASGLGVDTQYF
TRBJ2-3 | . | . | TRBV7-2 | TGTGCCAGCAGCTTGCGGGCGGGCGGTAGCACAGATACGCAGTATTTT | CASSLRAGGSTDTQYF
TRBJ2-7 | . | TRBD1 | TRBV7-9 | TGTGCCAGCAGCTTAGGGACAGGCTACGAGCAGTACTTC | CASSLGTGYEQYF
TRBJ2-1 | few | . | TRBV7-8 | TGTGCCAGCAGCCCACTCAGGGGTCTCGGCTACAATGAGCAGTTCTTC | CASSPLRGLGYNEQFF
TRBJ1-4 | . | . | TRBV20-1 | TGCAGTGCTAGTCTGGCAGGGTTATGGGAAAAACTGTTTTTT | CSASLAGLWEKLFF
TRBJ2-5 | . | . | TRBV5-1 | TGCGCCAGCAGCTCGGGTGGGGGAGAGACCCAGTACTTC | CASSSGGGETQYF
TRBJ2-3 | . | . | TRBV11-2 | TGTGCCAGCAGCCCATCGAGGGCCACAGATACGCAGTATTTT | CASSPSRATDTQYF
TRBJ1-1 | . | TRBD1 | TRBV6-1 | TGTGCCAGCAGTGAATCTTGGGACAGGGCCTACACTGAAGCTTTCTTT | CASSESWDRAYTEAFF
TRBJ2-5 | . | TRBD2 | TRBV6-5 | TGTGCCAGCAGTTACTCGGAGGTAGCGGGATGGGAGACCCAGTACTTC | CASSYSEVAGWETQYF
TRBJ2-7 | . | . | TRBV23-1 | TGCGCCAGCAGTCAATCCGGGGAGAGCTCCTACGAGCAGTACTTC | CASSQSGESSYEQYF
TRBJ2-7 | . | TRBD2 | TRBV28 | TGTGCCAGCACCGTCGGGACTAGCGGGCACTACGAGCAGTACTTC | CASTVGTSGHYEQYF